This TCR beta chain was documented in a study of T cell repertoires in cytomegalovirus infection. This clonotype was seen at least ten times. Its specificity is unknown. This CDR3 is 17 amino acids long. V was pared by 4 bases and J by 2 bases, with 17 bases between. Per germline, CDR1 KGHDR and CDR2 SFDVKD. TCRdb reanalysed the reads using MiXCR and keeps one entry per CDR3 protein. The table lists 150,000 or so distinct CDR3 sequences, 25% to 35% of them singletons. The receptor's source is a human donor in good health (CMV status not recorded). Some clones in this sample may be carry-over from other donors' samples. The sample here was CD8+ T cells from cultured PBMCs, taken from culture after CMV antigen stimulation. The chain is built from TRBV24-1 and TRBJ1-5; no definite D call. In DNA form, the CDR3 reads TGTGCCACCAGTGAGAACGACATGGCTGGAGGCAATCAGCCCCAGCATTTT. Residues: CATSENDMAGGNQPQHF.